A single sample is the source of the 18 T cell receptor beta chains below, sequenced in a study of OX40 agonist ivuxolimab in advanced cancers. Method: immunoSEQ multiplex PCR; TCRdb's copy keeps in-frame clones and lacks some. This table has 50,000 or so clones, approximately 81% appearing once. Material: CD4+ or CD8+ T cells sorted from blood, obtained in a trial of the OX40 agonist ivuxolimab. Source of these receptors: an adult with an advanced solid tumor such as melanoma, head and neck, liver or kidney cancer.

The chain links TRBV4-1 to TRBJ2-3; no firm D call. The V and J ends lost 6 bases and 0 bases respectively, with 13 bases between them. Germline CDR1 and CDR2: MGHRA and YSYEKL. CDR3 size: 15 residues. CDR3 DNA: TGCGCCAGCAGTCAATTGGCCGGGAGCACAGATACGCAGTATTTT. Translated: CASSQLAGSTDTQYF.

This clone has more than one count but fewer than ten. The chain has TRBV28 and TRBJ2-7; perhaps D is TRBD1 or TRBD2 (5 bases each). V dropped 5 bases and J dropped 3 bases, with 17 bases sitting between them. The CDR3 loop spans 15 amino acids. Germline values: CDR1 MDHEN, CDR2 SYDVKM. This CDR3 reads CASSLRGPRVYEQYF. CDR3 in DNA: TGTGCCAGCAGTCTAAGGGGACCCCGGGTCTACGAGCAGTACTTC.

V gene TRBV11-2 combines with J gene TRBJ2-3; TRBD1 agrees at 9 bases. Losses at the gene ends were 2 bases for V and 3 bases for J; bases not matched to a gene: 9. The CDR3 totals 17 residues. Germline assignment: CDR1 SGHAT and CDR2 FQNNGV. The CDR3 sequence: CASSLTDRGEWTDTQYF. The CDR3, as DNA: TGTGCCAGCAGCTTAACGGACAGGGGAGAGTGGACAGATACGCAGTATTTT.

This chain uses TRBV5-1 with TRBJ2-1, with TRBD2 identical over 9 bases. In germline, CDR1 is SGHRS, CDR2 YFSETQ. J lost 5 bases, V lost 7 bases, and 4 bases had no gene match. The CDR3 has 13 amino acids. The CDR3 nucleotides are TGCGCCAGCGGATTAGCGGGAGACAATGAGCAGTTCTTC. As protein: CASGLAGDNEQFF.

The J gene is TRBJ2-7, the V gene TRBV6-4; possibly TRBD2 for D (5 bases). V gave up 8 bases and J gave up 3 bases, with 23 bases separating them. Germline CDR1 and CDR2: MRHNA and SNTAGT. CDR3 length equals 16 residues. This chain's CDR3 is CASAQQCRTPNYEQYF. The CDR3 DNA follows: TGTGCCAGCGCCCAACAATGTAGGACTCCGAACTACGAGCAGTACTTC.

This clone has just a few counts. V is TRBV6-1 and J is TRBJ2-2; D ambiguous. Germline lookup yields CDR1 MNHNS and CDR2 SASEGT. V lost 11 bases and J 3 bases, leaving 16 bases between the germline ends. There are 14 residues in the CDR3. This CDR3 reads CAVMSAGYTGELFF. In DNA, the CDR3 is TGTGCCGTCATGAGTGCCGGATACACCGGGGAGCTGTTTTTT.

V is TRBV6-5 and J is TRBJ2-7; the D gene is possibly TRBD1 (6 bases). Germline CDR1 reads MNHEY; CDR2 reads SVGAGI. V dropped 9 bases and J dropped 1 base, with 13 bases sitting between them. The CDR3 is 13 amino acids. The CDR3 DNA is TGTGCCAGTCGAAAACAGGGTTCCTACGAGCAGTACTTC. Its translation is CASRKQGSYEQYF.

Only one count was recorded for this clone. Compared with germline, one end of the junction differs, possibly owing to a read error. The chain couples TRBV7-7 to TRBJ2-1; D might be TRBD2 (5 bases). CDR3 length equals 14 residues. Germline-derived CDR1 and CDR2 are SSHAT and FNYEAQ (reference sequence). In DNA form, the CDR3 reads TGTGCTAGCAGCTTGTCCGGACTCCTCAATGAGCAGTTCTTC. Protein: CASSLSGLLNEQFF.

The V gene is TRBV28, the J gene TRBJ2-7, with 13 bases that match TRBD2. V shed 8 bases, J shed 1 base, and the junction held 5 bases outside the gene matches. The CDR3 is 15 residues long. Germline CDR1 and CDR2: MDHEN and SYDVKM. DNA for the CDR3: TGTGCCAGCCGAACGGGACTAGCGGGATCCTACGAGCAGTACTTC. It yields the protein CASRTGLAGSYEQYF.

V gene TRBV9 combines with J gene TRBJ2-1, with D maybe TRBD2 (6 bases). The CDR3 has 16 amino acids. V shed 4 bases and J shed 0 bases, with 14 bases lying between them. Germline values: CDR1 SGDLS, CDR2 YYNGEE. Written as DNA, the CDR3 is TGTGCCAGCAGCCACCGGACGGAGGGCTCCTACAATGAGCAGTTCTTC. Translating it yields CASSHRTEGSYNEQFF.

As regards this clone: One junction end does not reproduce the germline sequence, and a read error may be involved. The chain couples TRBV7-3 to TRBJ2-7; a weak D match, TRBD2 (6 bases). The CDR3 sequence is 13 residues long. Germline V CDR1 and CDR2: SGHTA, FQGTGA. DNA for the CDR3: TGCGCGGCAGGGAGGCTGTTCTCCTACGAGCAGTACTTC. This encodes CAAGRLFSYEQYF.

The rearrangement links TRBV9 to TRBJ1-1, with a weak D call TRBD1 (5 bases). V gave up 0 bases and J gave up 1 base, with 7 bases separating them. Germline assignment: CDR1 SGDLS and CDR2 YYNGEE. The CDR3 extends over 14 amino acids. CDR3 DNA: TGTGCCAGCAGCGTAGGCAGGGCGAACACTGAAGCTTTCTTT. Translating it yields CASSVGRANTEAFF.

The CDR3 loop is CASSLASAEETQYF. CDR3 in DNA: TGTGCCAGCAGCTTAGCGTCCGCGGAAGAGACCCAGTACTTC. This sequence joins TRBV7-2 and TRBJ2-5; D ambiguous. The CDR3 spans 14 residues. Germline-derived CDR1 and CDR2 are SGHTA and FQGNSA. V shed 0 bases and J shed 3 bases, with 8 bases lying between them.

The chain couples TRBV5-1 to TRBJ2-2, with D uncertain. The V gene's germline CDR1 is SGHRS and CDR2 YFSETQ. The CDR3 is 15 amino acids. The germline V and J ends were trimmed by 0 bases and 2 bases, with 8 bases remaining between them. In DNA, the CDR3 is TGCGCCAGCAGCTTGGGAGCAGGAAACACCGGGGAGCTGTTTTTT. This codes for CASSLGAGNTGELFF.

The DNA of the CDR3 is TGTGCCAGCAGTAGGGCGGGAGAAGATACGCAGTATTTT. Translation: CASSRAGEDTQYF. The V and J genes are TRBV27 and TRBJ2-3, with TRBD2 matching 7 bases. CDR1 and CDR2 (germline): MNHEY, SMNVEV (reference sequence). The CDR3 length is 13 residues. The V gene end was trimmed by 5 bases and the J gene end by 5 bases; junction bases not matched to a gene: 4.

The J gene is TRBJ1-2, the V gene TRBV7-2; D ambiguous. Trimming cost V 1 base and J 5 bases, with 5 bases left between them. The V gene's germline CDR1 is SGHTA and CDR2 FQGNSA. The CDR3 sequence is 12 residues long. CDR3 region: CASSLGGYGYTF. CDR3 coding DNA: TGTGCCAGCAGCTTAGGAGGGTATGGCTACACCTTC.

The V call is TRBV5-4, the J call TRBJ2-7; TRBD2 agrees at 7 bases. This CDR3 comprises 15 residues. CDR1 is SGHNT, CDR2 YYREEE, per germline (reference sequence). Unmatched junction bases numbered 7, after V lost 4 bases and J lost 0 bases. CDR3 region: CASSGGGDSSYEQYF. The CDR3, as DNA: TGTGCCAGCAGCGGCGGGGGTGACAGCTCCTACGAGCAGTACTTC.

The chain couples TRBV9 to TRBJ2-1, with D hard to call. The CDR3 has 17 amino acids. Germline assignment: CDR1 SGDLS and CDR2 YYNGEE. Trimming took off 0 bases at V and 0 bases at J, with 13 bases between the two ends. CDR3 in amino acids: CASSVEGSLTSYNEQFF. The CDR3 DNA follows: TGTGCCAGCAGCGTAGAGGGTAGCTTGACCTCCTACAATGAGCAGTTCTTC.